This entry is about one TCR beta chain. What it recognizes is unknown. The entry originates in a study of cytomegalovirus exposure and HLA in healthy donors. General study points: There were a few CMV-associated chains whose specificity for CMV antigens was confirmed in vitro. A later analysis linked a missense variant in DCLRE1C to the trimming of TCR beta V and J genes.

Germline CDR1 and CDR2: MGHRA and YSYEKL. Unmatched junction bases numbered 13, after V lost 6 bases and J lost 8 bases. CDR3 size: 18 residues. Primers for the PCR totalled 60 Vbeta and 13 Jbeta. Clones were sequenced by immunoSEQ multiplex PCR, and TCRdb holds only the in-frame ones, with some missing. Across more than 35,000 clones, the top ten clones capture over 1% of the sample. This receptor was obtained from a man aged 25 to 45 in good health and CMV-seronegative. Sequenced material: PBMCs. V gene TRBV4-1 combines with J gene TRBJ2-1; 16 bases are shared with TRBD2. CDR3 sequence (DNA): TGCGCCAGCAGGGGACTAGCGGGAGGGCCCGTCTCCGTCGATGAGCAGTTCTTC. The encoded protein is CASRGLAGGPVSVDEQFF.